This T cell receptor beta chain was retrieved from a study of cytomegalovirus exposure and HLA in healthy donors (dated by TCRdb to about 2017). At the level of the whole study: According to a later analysis, one platform produced both the roughly 120 validation repertoires and the 666 repertoires of the first cohort. To predict cytomegalovirus infection status, the study brought together high-throughput TCR immunosequencing, statistical association of individual TCRs with disease status, and machine learning. Along with the roughly 710-subject first cohort, a separate validation cohort of over a hundred different subjects was used. The study aimed to test whether signatures of past pathogen exposure could be identified by cataloging public T cell receptors.

Here is what the overall study found, with its caveats: Subsequent analysis determined that TCRs grouped into clusters in the first cohort also showed a tendency toward co-occurrence across the 120 validation repertoires, and 90% to 95% of cluster scores exceeded 0. The validation cohort had no HLA typing available for a later analysis, so co-occurrence within that cohort was assessed over all 120 or so repertoires. Three of the identified cytomegalovirus-associated TCR beta chains were confirmed in vitro to be specific for cytomegalovirus antigens. The classifier was reported to diagnose cytomegalovirus status with high specificity and sensitivity in both the original cohort and the validation cohort. The authors suggested that the approach could potentially be generalized to other disease states and immunological phenotypes. Most TCR sequences were observed very rarely across donors, whereas some public TCRs were present in many individuals. The study listed 150 to 200 TCR beta chains as associated with cytomegalovirus.

A remark on this clone: The clone's antigen remains unknown. Qualities for individual bases were not recorded, and no much larger clone is one base off.

The library was made by the immunoSEQ multiplex PCR assay. Processing in the source paper ran as follows. A statistical classification framework was developed to diagnose cytomegalovirus status using the catalog of TCR beta chain sequences. TCRdb's version of the immuneACCESS table is confined to in-frame rearrangements and falls short of the full clone set. An unresolved V gene accounts for under half of the shortfall where checked; the remainder is of unknown origin. V, J and clone size are those of that table, while D and trimming were read from the DNA. This sample lists 100,000 to 150,000 clones; 89% were detected once. The top ten constitute roughly 1.2% of the sample. Separate from the roughly 650-subject first cohort, the validation cohort of about 110 subjects was the group to which the donors belonged. The specimen sequenced was PBMCs. The clonotype comes from a woman aged 18-29 years in good health and CMV-seronegative.

The nucleotides are TGTGCCAGCAGCCAGGGTCGACAGGGGCTCTATGGCTACACCTTC. Translated, it reads CASSQGRQGLYGYTF. The chain is assembled from TRBV14 and TRBJ1-2, and TRBD1 aligns with 8 junction nucleotides. The CDR3 measures 15 amino acids from cysteine to phenylalanine. Kept here is only the CDR3 DNA, which spans 45 bases and is read in frame from base 1. The CDR1 and CDR2 encoded by the germline V gene are SGHDN and FVKESK. Here V drops 3 bases and J drops 4 bases, and the junction holds 7 bases not matched to any gene.